This TCR beta chain was sequenced during a study of T cells after posttransplantation cyclophosphamide. Study-wide results and limits: Recipient CMV seropositivity and CMV reactivation strongly tracked TRB clonality. Donor-recipient repertoire similarity was low at 1-2 months, rising over year one. Blood and skin or GI T cell repertoires showed limited TRB overlap.

The table came from immunoSEQ multiplex PCR; TCRdb's copy has only in-frame clones and leaves some out. The sample holds roughly 41,000 clones, and no clone turns up only once. This clone has at least ten counts. Its antigen is still unknown. This related bone marrow graft donor gave peripheral blood on the day of marrow donation. V lost 4 bases to trimming and J lost 4 bases; unmatched junction nucleotides: 15. Germline-derived CDR1 and CDR2 are MRHNA and SNTAGT. The CDR3 runs 18 residues. Sequenced input: PBMCs. The chain carries TRBV6-4 and TRBJ1-2; 10 nucleotides align to TRBD1. The receptor was derived from a man aged 25-45 years in good health and a related stem cell transplant donor. In DNA, the CDR3 is TGTGCCAGCAGTGTCACTCCGGGACAGGGGAGCGGGGGCTATGGCTACACCTTC. It yields the protein CASSVTPGQGSGGYGYTF.